Below, 3 T cell receptor beta chains from the same sample are listed, as sequenced in a study of CD8+ T cells in alopecia areata (dated by TCRdb to 2016 to 2019). Reading the label with the study, this specimen's time point is: baseline before oral tofacitinib. The library was built by means of the immunoSEQ multiplex PCR assay. To provide template for TCR sequencing, every sample had RNA extracted and reverse transcribed into cDNA. In its TCRdb copy, this immuneACCESS table keeps in-frame sequences only and misses some clones. Where compared with another copy, unresolved V genes explain less than half of these, and the others have no known cause. This sample has under 75,000 clones in its table, and about half of those were observed once. The top ten clones comprise about 17% of the sample. Sequenced here: CD8+ T cells sorted from blood, sampled at week 0. These receptor sequences come from a human donor with alopecia areata.

The chain couples TRBV10-2 to TRBJ2-7; D is possibly TRBD1 or TRBD2 (5 bases each). This CDR3 comprises 11 residues. Trimming stripped 8 bases from V and 6 bases from J, with 11 bases between. Germline CDR1 WSHSY, CDR2 SAAADI. The CDR3 sequence: CASRYGAEQYF. The CDR3 nucleotides read TGCGCCAGCCGGTACGGGGCCGAGCAGTACTTC.

The gene calls are TRBV29-1 and TRBJ2-5; D possibly matches TRBD1 or TRBD2 (5 bases each). Germline CDR1 SQVTM, CDR2 ANQGSEA. This CDR3 comprises 14 residues. V gave up 7 bases and J gave up 1 base, with 16 bases separating them. The DNA for the CDR3 is TGCAGCGCCCTCCCTCGTGGGGGCCAAGAGACCCAGTACTTC. The encoded protein is CSALPRGGQETQYF.

The genes are TRBV29-1 and TRBJ1-1, with D unclear. The germline gives CDR1 SQVTM, CDR2 ANQGSEA. The CDR3 runs 11 residues. V lost 6 bases to trimming and J lost 1 base, with 6 bases between them. CDR3 amino acids: CSVARNTEAFF. CDR3 nucleotides: TGCAGCGTCGCTAGGAACACTGAAGCTTTCTTT.